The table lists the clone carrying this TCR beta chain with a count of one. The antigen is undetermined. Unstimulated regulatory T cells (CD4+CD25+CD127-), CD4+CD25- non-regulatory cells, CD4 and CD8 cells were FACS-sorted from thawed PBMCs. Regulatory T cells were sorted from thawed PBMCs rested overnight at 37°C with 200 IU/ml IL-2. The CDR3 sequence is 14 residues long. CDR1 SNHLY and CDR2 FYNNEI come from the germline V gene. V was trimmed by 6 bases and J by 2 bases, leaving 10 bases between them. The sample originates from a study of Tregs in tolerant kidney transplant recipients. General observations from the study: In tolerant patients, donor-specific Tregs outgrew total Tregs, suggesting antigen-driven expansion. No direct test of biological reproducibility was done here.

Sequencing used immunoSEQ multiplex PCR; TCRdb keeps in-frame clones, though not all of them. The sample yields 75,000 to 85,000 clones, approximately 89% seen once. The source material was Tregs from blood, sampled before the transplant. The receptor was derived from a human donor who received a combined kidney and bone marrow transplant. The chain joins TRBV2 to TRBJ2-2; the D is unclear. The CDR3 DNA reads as TGTGCCAGCAGAAAGGCCCAAAACACCGGGGAGCTGTTTTTT. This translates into CASRKAQNTGELFF.